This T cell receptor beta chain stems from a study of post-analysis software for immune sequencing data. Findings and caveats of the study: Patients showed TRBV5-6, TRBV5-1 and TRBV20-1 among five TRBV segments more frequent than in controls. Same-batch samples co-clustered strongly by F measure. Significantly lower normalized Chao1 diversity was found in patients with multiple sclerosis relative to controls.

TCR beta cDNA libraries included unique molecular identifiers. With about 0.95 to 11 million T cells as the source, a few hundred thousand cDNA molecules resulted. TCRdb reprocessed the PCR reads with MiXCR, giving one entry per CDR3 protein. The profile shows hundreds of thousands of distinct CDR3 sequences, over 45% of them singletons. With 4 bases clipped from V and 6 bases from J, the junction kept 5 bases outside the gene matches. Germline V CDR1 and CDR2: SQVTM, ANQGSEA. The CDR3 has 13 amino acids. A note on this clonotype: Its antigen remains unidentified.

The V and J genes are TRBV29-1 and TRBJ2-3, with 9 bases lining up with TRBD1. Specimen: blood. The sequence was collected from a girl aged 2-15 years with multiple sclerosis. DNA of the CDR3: TGCAGCGTTGTGACAGGGGGTGGGGATACGCAGTATTTT. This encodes CSVVTGGGDTQYF.